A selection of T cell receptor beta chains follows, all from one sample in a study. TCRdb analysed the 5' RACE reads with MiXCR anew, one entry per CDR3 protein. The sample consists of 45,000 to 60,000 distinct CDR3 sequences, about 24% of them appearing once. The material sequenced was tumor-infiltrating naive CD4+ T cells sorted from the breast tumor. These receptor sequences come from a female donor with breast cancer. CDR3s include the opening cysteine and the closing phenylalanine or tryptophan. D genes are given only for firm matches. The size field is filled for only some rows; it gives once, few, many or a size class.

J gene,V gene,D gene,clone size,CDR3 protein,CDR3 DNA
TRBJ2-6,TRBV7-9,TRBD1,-,CASSGQGAAAGANVLTF,TGTGCCAGCAGCGGACAGGGGGCGGCGGCTGGGGCCAACGTCCTGACTTTC
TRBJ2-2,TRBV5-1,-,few,CASSFLATNTGELFF,TGCGCCAGCAGCTTCCTAGCGACGAACACCGGGGAGCTGTTTTTT
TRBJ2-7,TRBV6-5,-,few,CASREAWDSYEQYF,TGTGCCAGCAGAGAAGCCTGGGATTCCTACGAGCAGTACTTC
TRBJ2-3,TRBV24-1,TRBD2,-,CATSDPLTSGRLPTDTQYF,TGTGCCACCAGTGATCCGCTGACTAGCGGGAGGCTACCCACAGATACGCAGTATTTT
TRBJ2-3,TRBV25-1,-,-,CASSVAGRDTQYF,TGTGCCAGCAGTGTAGCCGGGAGAGATACGCAGTATTTT
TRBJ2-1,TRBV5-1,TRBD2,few,CASSRAGVTTSNYNEQFF,TGCGCCAGCAGCCGAGCGGGAGTGACAACATCAAACTACAATGAGCAGTTCTTC
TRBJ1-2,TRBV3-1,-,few,CASSTQGWGYTF,TGTGCCAGCAGTACACAGGGTTGGGGCTACACCTTC
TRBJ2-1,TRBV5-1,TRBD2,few,CASSLGGTSAIEQFF,TGCGCCAGCAGCTTGGGGGGGACTAGCGCTATTGAGCAGTTCTTC
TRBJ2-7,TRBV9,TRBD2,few,CASSVAPSGSSTYEQYF,TGTGCCAGCAGCGTAGCGCCTAGCGGGAGCTCCACCTACGAGCAGTACTTC
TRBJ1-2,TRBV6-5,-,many,CASSYGAGYGYTF,TGTGCCAGCAGTTACGGGGCAGGGTATGGCTACACCTTC
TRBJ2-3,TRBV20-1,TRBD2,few,CSARVVLAGDKDTQYF,TGCAGTGCTAGAGTCGTACTAGCGGGAGATAAAGATACGCAGTATTTT
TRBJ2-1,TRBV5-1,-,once,CASSRDGGDEQFF,TGCGCCAGCAGCCGGGACGGGGGAGACGAGCAGTTCTTC
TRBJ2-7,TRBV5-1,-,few,CASSLSVSSYEQYF,TGCGCCAGCAGCTTATCAGTGAGCTCCTACGAGCAGTACTTC
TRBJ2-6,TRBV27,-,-,CASGLRIQFSSGANVLTF,TGTGCCAGCGGTTTAAGGATACAGTTTTCCTCTGGGGCCAACGTCCTGACTTTC
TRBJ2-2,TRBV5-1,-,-,CASSLSGTNTGELFF,TGCGCCAGCAGCTTGAGTGGGACGAACACCGGGGAGCTGTTTTTT
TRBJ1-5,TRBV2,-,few,CASSETGGSQPQHF,TGTGCCAGCAGTGAAACGGGGGGGAGTCAGCCCCAGCATTTT
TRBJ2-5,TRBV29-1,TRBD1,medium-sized,CSVGGQGFETQYF,TGCAGCGTTGGGGGACAGGGCTTTGAGACCCAGTACTTC
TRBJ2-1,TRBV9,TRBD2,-,CASSPSGRINEQFF,TGTGCCAGCAGCCCTAGCGGGAGAATCAATGAGCAGTTCTTC
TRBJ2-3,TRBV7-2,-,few,CASSSRGVKTQYF,TGTGCCAGCAGCTCTCGGGGCGTGAAGACGCAGTATTTT
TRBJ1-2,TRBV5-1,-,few,CASSLIGDYGYTF,TGCGCCAGCAGCTTGATCGGGGACTATGGCTACACCTTC
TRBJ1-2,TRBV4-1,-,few,CASSLRLGDNTF,TGCGCCAGCAGCCTAAGATTGGGGGATAACACCTTC
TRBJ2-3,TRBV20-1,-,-,CSAHGVSGAYTDTQCF,TGCAGTGCGCACGGGGTGTCAGGGGCTTACACAGATACGCAGTGTTTT
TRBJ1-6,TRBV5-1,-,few,CASSRTADDSPLHF,TGCGCCAGCAGCAGGACAGCTGATGATTCACCCCTCCACTTT